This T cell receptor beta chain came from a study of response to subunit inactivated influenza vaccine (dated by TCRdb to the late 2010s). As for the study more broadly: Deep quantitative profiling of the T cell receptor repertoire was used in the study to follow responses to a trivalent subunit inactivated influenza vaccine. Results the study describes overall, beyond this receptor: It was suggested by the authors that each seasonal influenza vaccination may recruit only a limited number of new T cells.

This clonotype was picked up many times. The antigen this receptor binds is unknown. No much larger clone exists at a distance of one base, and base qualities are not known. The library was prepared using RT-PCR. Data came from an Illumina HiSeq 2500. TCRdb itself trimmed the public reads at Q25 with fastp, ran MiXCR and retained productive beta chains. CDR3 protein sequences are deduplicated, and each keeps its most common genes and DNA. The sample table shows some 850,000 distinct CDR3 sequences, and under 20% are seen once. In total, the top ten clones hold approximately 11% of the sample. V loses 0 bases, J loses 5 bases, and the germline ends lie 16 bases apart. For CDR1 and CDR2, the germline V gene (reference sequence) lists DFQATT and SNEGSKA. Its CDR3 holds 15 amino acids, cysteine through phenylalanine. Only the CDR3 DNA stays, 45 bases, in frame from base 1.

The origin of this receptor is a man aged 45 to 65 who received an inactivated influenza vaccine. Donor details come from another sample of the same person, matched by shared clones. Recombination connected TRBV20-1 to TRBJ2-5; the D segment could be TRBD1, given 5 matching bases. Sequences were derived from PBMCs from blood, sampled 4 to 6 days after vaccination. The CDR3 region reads CSARDGYRWGETQYF. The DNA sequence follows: TGCAGTGCTAGAGATGGGTACAGATGGGGCGAGACCCAGTACTTC.